The entry below gives a single T cell receptor beta chain sequence along with its context. The target antigen is unknown. The sample originates from a study of CD8 T cells in ankylosing spondylitis. Findings and limits, study-wide: Roughly 8 highly homologous variants made up a TCR beta motif, and this motif appeared characteristic of ankylosing spondylitis blood. Researchers reportedly found disease-linked clones significantly enriched in matched ankylosing spondylitis synovial fluid.

Germline CDR1 is SGHRS and CDR2 is YFSETQ. J was trimmed by 13 bases and V by 5 bases; bases with no gene match: 17. The CDR3 sequence is 14 residues long. MiXCR, run by TCRdb on the 5' RACE reads, gives a single entry per CDR3 protein. The data contain a few hundred thousand distinct CDR3 sequences, less than 25% of them singletons. The source material was blood, either unsorted or a sorted T cell fraction (not recorded which). The chain couples TRBV5-1 to TRBJ1-1; TRBD1 agrees at 7 bases. This receptor was taken from a female donor with ankylosing spondylitis or in good health (not recorded which). CDR3 loop: CASSLTGNRPNGFF. CDR3 coding DNA: TGCGCCAGCAGTTTGACAGGGAACCGGCCTAATGGTTTCTTT.